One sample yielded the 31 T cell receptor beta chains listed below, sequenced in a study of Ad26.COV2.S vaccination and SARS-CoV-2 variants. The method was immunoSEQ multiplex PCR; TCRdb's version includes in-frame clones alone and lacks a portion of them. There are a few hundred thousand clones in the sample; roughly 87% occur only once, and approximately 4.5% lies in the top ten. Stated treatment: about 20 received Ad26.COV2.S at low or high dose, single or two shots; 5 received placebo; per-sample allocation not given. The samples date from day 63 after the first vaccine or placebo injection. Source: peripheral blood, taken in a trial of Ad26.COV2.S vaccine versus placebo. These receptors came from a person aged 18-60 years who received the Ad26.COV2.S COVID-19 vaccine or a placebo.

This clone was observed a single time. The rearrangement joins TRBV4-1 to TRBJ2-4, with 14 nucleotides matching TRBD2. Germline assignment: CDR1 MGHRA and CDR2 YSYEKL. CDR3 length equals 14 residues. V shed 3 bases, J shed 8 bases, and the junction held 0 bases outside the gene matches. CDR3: CASSQTSGRDIQYF. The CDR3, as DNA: TGCGCCAGCAGCCAGACTAGCGGGAGGGACATTCAGTACTTC.

The CDR3 sequence is CASSLVGGRDRGLEQYF. In DNA, the CDR3 is TGTGCCAGCAGCTTAGTAGGCGGTCGGGACAGGGGGCTCGAGCAGTACTTC. J is TRBJ2-7 and V is TRBV7-9, with 12 positions matching TRBD1. The CDR3 consists of 17 residues. V was clipped by 1 base and J by 6 bases; unmatched bases: 10. Germline V gene data show CDR1 as SEHNR and CDR2 as FQNEAQ (reference sequence).

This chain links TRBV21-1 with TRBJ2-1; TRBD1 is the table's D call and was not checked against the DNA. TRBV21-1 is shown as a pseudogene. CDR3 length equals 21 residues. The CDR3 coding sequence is TGTGCCAGCAGCAAAAACAATACCAATATATGGCGGGACAGACGTTACAATGAGCAGTTCTTC. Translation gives CASSKNNTNIWRDRRYNEQFF.

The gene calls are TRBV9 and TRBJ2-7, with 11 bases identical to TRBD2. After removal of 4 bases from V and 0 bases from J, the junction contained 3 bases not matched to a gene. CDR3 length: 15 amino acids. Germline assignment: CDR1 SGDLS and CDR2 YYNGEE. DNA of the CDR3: TGTGCCAGCAGCCCCACTAGCGGGAGCTCCTACGAGCAGTACTTC. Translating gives CASSPTSGSSYEQYF.

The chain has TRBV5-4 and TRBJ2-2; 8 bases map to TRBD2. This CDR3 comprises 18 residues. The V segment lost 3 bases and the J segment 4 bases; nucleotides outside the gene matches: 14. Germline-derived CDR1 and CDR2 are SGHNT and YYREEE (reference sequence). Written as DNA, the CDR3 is TGTGCCAGCAGCTCTGCCCTGGGGTTAGCGGGATCCACCGGGGAGCTGTTTTTT. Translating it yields CASSSALGLAGSTGELFF.

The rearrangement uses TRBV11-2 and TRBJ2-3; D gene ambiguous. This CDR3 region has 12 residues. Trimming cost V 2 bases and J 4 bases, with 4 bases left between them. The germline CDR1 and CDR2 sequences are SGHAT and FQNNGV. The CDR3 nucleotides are TGTGCCAGCAGCTTATGGGCAGATACGCAGTATTTT. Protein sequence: CASSLWADTQYF.

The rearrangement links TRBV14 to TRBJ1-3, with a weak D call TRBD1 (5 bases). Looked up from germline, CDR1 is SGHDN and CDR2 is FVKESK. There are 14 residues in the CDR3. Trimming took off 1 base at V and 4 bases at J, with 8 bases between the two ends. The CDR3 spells CASSQAGAGNTIYF. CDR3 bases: TGTGCCAGCAGCCAAGCTGGGGCCGGAAACACCATATATTTT.

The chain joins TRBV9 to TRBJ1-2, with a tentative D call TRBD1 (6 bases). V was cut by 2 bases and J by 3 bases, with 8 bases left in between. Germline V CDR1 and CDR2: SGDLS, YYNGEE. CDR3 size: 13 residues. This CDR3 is CASSVGQHYGYTF. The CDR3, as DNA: TGTGCCAGCAGCGTCGGACAGCACTATGGCTACACCTTC.

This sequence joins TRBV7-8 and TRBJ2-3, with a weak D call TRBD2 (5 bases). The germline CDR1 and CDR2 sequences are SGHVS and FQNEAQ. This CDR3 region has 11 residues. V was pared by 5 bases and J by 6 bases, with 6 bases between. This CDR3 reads CASSRGDTQYF. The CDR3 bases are TGTGCCAGCAGCCGCGGGGATACGCAGTATTTT.

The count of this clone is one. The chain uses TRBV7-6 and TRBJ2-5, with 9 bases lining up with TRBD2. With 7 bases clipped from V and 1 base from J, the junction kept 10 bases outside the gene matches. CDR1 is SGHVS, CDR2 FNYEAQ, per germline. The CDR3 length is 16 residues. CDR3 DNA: TGTGCCAGCACGCTCGGGGGTAGCGGGAGCCAAGAGACCCAGTACTTC. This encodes CASTLGGSGSQETQYF.

The CDR3 sequence is CASSLFSGREQYF. The CDR3 DNA reads TGTGCCAGCTCACTCTTTTCGGGGCGCGAGCAGTACTTC. The chain recombines TRBV18 with TRBJ2-7; D may match TRBD1 or TRBD2 (5 bases each). This CDR3 has 13 residues. Germline V gene data show CDR1 as KGHSH and CDR2 as LQKENI. Between the trimmed V and J ends, which lost 4 bases and 6 bases, there was a span of 13 bases.

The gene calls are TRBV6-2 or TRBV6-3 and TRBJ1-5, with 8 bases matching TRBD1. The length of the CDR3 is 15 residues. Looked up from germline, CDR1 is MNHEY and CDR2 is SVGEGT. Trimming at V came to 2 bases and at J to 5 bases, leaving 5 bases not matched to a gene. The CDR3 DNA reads TGTGCCAGCAGTTACCAAGACAGGGGAGATCAGCCCCAGCATTTT. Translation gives CASSYQDRGDQPQHF.

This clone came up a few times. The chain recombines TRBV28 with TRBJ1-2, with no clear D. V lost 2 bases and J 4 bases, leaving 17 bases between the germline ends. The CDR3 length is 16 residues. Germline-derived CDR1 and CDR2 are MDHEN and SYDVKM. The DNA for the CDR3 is TGTGCCAGCAGTTTAATACCATCAGGATGGAGCTATGGCTACACCTTC. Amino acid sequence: CASSLIPSGWSYGYTF.

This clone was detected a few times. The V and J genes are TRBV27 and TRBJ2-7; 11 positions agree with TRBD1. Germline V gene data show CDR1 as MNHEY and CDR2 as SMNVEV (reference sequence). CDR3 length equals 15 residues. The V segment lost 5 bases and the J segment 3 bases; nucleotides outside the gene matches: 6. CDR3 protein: CASSGAGTGGYEQYF. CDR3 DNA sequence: TGTGCCAGCAGTGGGGCGGGGACAGGGGGCTACGAGCAGTACTTC.

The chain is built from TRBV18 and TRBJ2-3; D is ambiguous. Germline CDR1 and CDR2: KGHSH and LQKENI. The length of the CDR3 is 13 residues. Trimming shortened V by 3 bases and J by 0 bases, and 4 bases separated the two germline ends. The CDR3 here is CASSPLSTDTQYF. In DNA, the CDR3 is TGTGCCAGCTCACCCTTAAGCACAGATACGCAGTATTTT. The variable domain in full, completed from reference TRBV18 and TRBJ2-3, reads NAGVMQNPRHLVRRRGQEARLRCSPMKGHSHVYWYRQLPEEGLKFMVYLQKENIIDESGMPKERFSAEFPKEGPSILRIQQVVRGDSAAYFCASSPLSTDTQYFGPGTRLTVL.

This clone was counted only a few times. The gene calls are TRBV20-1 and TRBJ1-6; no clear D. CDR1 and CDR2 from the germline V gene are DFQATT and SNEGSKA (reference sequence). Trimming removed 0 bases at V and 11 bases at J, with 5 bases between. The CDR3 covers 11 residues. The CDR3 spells CSAREAAPLHF. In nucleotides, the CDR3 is TGCAGTGCTAGAGAGGCTGCACCCCTCCACTTT.

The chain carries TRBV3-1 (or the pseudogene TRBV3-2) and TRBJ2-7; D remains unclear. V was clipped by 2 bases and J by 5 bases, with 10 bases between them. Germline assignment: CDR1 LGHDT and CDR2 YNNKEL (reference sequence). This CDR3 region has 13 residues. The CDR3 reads CASSQQTVHEQYF. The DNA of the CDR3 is TGTGCCAGCAGCCAACAAACAGTTCACGAGCAGTACTTC.

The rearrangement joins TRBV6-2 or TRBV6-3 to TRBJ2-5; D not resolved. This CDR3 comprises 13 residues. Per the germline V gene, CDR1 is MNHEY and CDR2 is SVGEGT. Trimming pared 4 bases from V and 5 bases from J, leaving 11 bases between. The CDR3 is CASSSYHAETQYF. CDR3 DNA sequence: TGTGCCAGCAGTTCCTATCACGCTGAGACCCAGTACTTC.

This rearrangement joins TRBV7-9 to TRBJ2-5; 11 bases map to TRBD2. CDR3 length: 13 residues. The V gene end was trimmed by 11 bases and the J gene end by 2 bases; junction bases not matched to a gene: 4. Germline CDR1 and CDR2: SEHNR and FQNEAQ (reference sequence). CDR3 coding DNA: TGTGCCGGTAGCGGGAGGGCTCAAGAGACCCAGTACTTC. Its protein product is CAGSGRAQETQYF. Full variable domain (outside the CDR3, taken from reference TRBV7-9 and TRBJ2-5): DTGVSQNPRHKITKRGQNVTFRCDPISEHNRLYWYRQTLGQGPEFLTYFQNEAQLEKSRLLSDRFSAERPKGSFSTLEIQRTEQGDSAMYLCAGSGRAQETQYFGPGTRLLVL.

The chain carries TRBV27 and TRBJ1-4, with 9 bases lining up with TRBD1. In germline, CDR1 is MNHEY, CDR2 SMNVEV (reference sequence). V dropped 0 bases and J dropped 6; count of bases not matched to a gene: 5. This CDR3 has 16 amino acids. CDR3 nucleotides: TGTGCCAGCAGTTTATCCACAGGGGGCCCCGATGAAAAACTGTTTTTT. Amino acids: CASSLSTGGPDEKLFF.

This CDR3 is CASSVGGGVGAISNQPQHF. The CDR3 DNA is TGTGCCAGCAGCGTAGGGGGGGGCGTAGGGGCCATCAGCAATCAGCCCCAGCATTTT. The rearrangement joins TRBV9 to TRBJ1-5, with D possibly matching TRBD1 (6 bases). Trimming pared 0 bases from V and 1 base from J, leaving 20 bases between. CDR1 and CDR2 (germline): SGDLS, YYNGEE. The CDR3 is made up of 19 amino acids.

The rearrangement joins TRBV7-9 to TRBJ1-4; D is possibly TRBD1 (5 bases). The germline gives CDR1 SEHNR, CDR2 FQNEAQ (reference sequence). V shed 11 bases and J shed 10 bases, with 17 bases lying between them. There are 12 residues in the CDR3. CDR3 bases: TGTGCCGGTAGGGTAGGGGAAACAAAACTGTTTTTT. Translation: CAGRVGETKLFF.

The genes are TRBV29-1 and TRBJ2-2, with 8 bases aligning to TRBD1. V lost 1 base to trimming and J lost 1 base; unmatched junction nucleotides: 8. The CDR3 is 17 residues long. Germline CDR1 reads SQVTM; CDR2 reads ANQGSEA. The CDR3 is CSVEVPGQAQNTGELFF. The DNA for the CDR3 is TGCAGCGTTGAAGTCCCGGGACAGGCCCAGAACACCGGGGAGCTGTTTTTT.

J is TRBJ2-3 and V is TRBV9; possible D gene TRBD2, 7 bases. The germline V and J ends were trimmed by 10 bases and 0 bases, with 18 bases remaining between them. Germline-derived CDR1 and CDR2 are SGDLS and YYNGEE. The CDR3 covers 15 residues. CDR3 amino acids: CAGGARDNSTDTQYF. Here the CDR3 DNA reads TGTGCCGGGGGGGCTCGGGACAATAGCACAGATACGCAGTATTTT.

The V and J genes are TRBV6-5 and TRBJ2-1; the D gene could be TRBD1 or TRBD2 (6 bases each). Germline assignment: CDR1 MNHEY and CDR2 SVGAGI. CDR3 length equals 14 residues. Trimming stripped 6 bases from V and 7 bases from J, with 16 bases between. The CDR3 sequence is CASSAEGGRNEQFF. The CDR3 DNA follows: TGTGCCAGCAGCGCGGAGGGGGGTAGGAATGAGCAGTTCTTC.

The CDR3 coding sequence is TGTGCCAGTGGACAGGGATCGGTCTACGAGCAGTACTTC. Translation: CASGQGSVYEQYF. The chain carries TRBV19 and TRBJ2-7, with 8 bases identical to TRBD1. This CDR3 contains 13 residues. Germline CDR1 reads LNHDA; CDR2 reads SQIVND (reference sequence). The J segment lost 3 bases and the V segment lost 8 bases, leaving 6 bases of the junction unmatched.

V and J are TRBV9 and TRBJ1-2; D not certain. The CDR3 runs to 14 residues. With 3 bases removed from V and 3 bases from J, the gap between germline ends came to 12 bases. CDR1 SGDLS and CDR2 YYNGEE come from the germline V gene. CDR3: CASSGAPDYYGYTF. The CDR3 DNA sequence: TGTGCCAGCAGCGGGGCCCCGGACTACTATGGCTACACCTTC. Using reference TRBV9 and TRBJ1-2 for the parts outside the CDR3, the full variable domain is DSGVTQTPKHLITATGQRVTLRCSPRSGDLSVYWYQQSLDQGLQFLIQYYNGEERAKGNILERFSAQQFPDLHSELNLSSLELGDSALYFCASSGAPDYYGYTFGSGTRLTVV.

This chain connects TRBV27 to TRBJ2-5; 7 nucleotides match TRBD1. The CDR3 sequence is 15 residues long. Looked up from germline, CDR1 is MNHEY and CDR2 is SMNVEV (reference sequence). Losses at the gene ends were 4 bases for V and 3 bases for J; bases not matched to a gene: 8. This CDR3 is CASSSMDRMKETQYF. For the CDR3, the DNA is TGTGCCAGCAGTTCCATGGACAGGATGAAAGAGACCCAGTACTTC.

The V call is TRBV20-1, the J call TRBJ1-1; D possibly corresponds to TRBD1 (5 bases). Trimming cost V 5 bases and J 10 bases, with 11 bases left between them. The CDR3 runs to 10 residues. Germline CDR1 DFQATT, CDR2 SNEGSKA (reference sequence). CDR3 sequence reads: CSAGGGGAFF. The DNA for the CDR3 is TGCAGTGCTGGCGGGGGGGGAGCTTTCTTT.

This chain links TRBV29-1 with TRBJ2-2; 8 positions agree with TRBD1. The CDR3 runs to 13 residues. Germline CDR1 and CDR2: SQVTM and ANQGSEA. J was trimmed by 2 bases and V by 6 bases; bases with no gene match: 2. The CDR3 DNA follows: TGCAGCGTAGGACAGGGAAACACCGGGGAGCTGTTTTTT. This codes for CSVGQGNTGELFF.

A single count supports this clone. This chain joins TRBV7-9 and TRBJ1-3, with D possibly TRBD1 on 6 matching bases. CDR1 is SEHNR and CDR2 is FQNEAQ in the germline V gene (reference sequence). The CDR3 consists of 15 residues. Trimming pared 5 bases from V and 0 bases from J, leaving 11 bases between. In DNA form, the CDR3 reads TGTGCCAGCAGCACTACAGGGACCTCTGGAAACACCATATATTTT. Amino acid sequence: CASSTTGTSGNTIYF.